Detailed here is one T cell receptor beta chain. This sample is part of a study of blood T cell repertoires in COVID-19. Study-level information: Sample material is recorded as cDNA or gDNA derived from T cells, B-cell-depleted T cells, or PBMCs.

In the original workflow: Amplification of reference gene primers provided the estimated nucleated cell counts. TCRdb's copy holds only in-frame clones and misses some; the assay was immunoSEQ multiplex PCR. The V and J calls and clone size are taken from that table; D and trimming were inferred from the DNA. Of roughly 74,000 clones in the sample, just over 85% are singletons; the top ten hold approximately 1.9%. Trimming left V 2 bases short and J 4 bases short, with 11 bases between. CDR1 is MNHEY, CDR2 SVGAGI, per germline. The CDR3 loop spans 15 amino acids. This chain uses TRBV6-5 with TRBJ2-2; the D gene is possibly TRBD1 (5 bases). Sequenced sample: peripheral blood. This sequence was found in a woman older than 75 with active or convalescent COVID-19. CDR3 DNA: TGTGCCAGCAGTTACAGGGGCCCGACCACCGGGGAGCTGTTTTTT. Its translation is CASSYRGPTTGELFF.